This is a list of T cell receptor beta chains from one sample in a study of OX40 agonist ivuxolimab in advanced cancers. Assay used: immunoSEQ multiplex PCR; TCRdb lists only in-frame clones, some missing. This table has 75,000 to 100,000 clones, approximately 90% appearing once. The source was CD4+ or CD8+ T cells sorted from blood, collected in a trial of the OX40 agonist ivuxolimab. The receptor source for this set is an adult with an advanced solid tumor such as melanoma, head and neck, liver or kidney cancer. CDR3s include the opening cysteine and the closing phenylalanine or tryptophan. The D gene is left open where the match is weak. Not every row has a clone size; where given, it reads once, few, many or a size class.

CDR3 DNA,CDR3 protein,V gene,D gene,CDR3 length,J gene,clone size
TGTGCCAGCACCAAGGAGGGGCTTCCTGGGGCCAACGTCCTGACTTTC,CASTKEGLPGANVLTF,TRBV19,-,16,TRBJ2-6,few
TGTGCCGTGGGGCTCATGAACACTGAAGCTTTCTTT,CAVGLMNTEAFF,TRBV11-2,-,12,TRBJ1-1,-
TGTGCCAGCAGCTTGGTAGGGGCCACAGATACGCAGTATTTT,CASSLVGATDTQYF,TRBV5-4,-,14,TRBJ2-3,-
TGCGCCAGCAGCTTGCAAGGGACTAGGTGGTACGAGCAGTACTTC,CASSLQGTRWYEQYF,TRBV4-1,TRBD2,15,TRBJ2-7,-
TGTGCCAGCAGCGTATCGGGACTAGCCTACAATGAGCAGTTCTTC,CASSVSGLAYNEQFF,TRBV7-3,TRBD2,15,TRBJ2-1,-
TGTGCCAGCGCTAATAAAGGACTAGCGGGAGTGGTTGAGTACCAAGAGACCCAGTACTTC,CASANKGLAGVVEYQETQYF,TRBV2,TRBD2,20,TRBJ2-5,-
TGTGCCAGCTCACAGGACAGGGATCAGCCCCAGCATTTT,CASSQDRDQPQHF,TRBV18,TRBD1,13,TRBJ1-5,-
TGTGCCAGCAGCGTAGGAGGGGACACTGAAGCTTTCTTT,CASSVGGDTEAFF,TRBV9,-,13,TRBJ1-1,-
TGTGCCAGCAGCCCCACCCTAGCGGCGAACACAGATACGCAGTATTTT,CASSPTLAANTDTQYF,TRBV9,TRBD2,16,TRBJ2-3,-
TGTGCCTGGAGTCGAGGACAGGATAACACTGAAGCTTTCTTT,CAWSRGQDNTEAFF,TRBV30,TRBD1,14,TRBJ1-1,few
TGCAGCGTTGCCGGACTAGCGGGGGACTACGAGCAGTACTTC,CSVAGLAGDYEQYF,TRBV29-1,TRBD2,14,TRBJ2-7,-
TGTGCCAGCAGTTTCAGTAGCGGGAGTCCCTACGAGCAGTACTTC,CASSFSSGSPYEQYF,TRBV6-5,TRBD2,15,TRBJ2-7,once
TGTGCCAGCAGTGGGAACAGGGATCAGCCCCAGCATTTT,CASSGNRDQPQHF,TRBV2,-,13,TRBJ1-5,-
TGTGCCAGCAGCTTAAGGGCCACTAGCGGGAGGTCCTACAATGAGCAGTTCTTC,CASSLRATSGRSYNEQFF,TRBV7-9,TRBD2,18,TRBJ2-1,once
TGTGCCAGCAGCTCAACGTCGGGGGTTCCGTTCTTC,CASSSTSGVPFF,TRBV5-4,-,12,TRBJ2-1,-